The rows below give T cell receptor beta chains drawn from one sample of a study of blood T cell repertoires in COVID-19. Method: immunoSEQ multiplex PCR; TCRdb's copy keeps in-frame clones and lacks some. Among approximately 260,000 clones listed, roughly 89% were seen once. The specimen was PBMCs or T cells enriched from blood (not recorded which). Receptors were obtained from a woman aged 55-70 years who had recovered from COVID-19. CDR3s include the opening cysteine and the closing phenylalanine or tryptophan. Each record gives: CDR3 DNA, CDR3 protein, clone size, D gene, J gene, V gene. D genes are given only for firm matches. Clone size is given for some rows only: seen once, a few or many times, or a class if the clone is expanded.

DNA: TGCGCCAGCAGCCAAGTCGGGGGGGACAATGAGCAGTTCTTC
CDR3: CASSQVGGDNEQFF
size: -
D: TRBD2
J: TRBJ2-1
V: TRBV4-1

DNA: TGCGCCAGCAGCTTATCCCCCCAGGGATCCTACAATGAGCAGTTCTTC
CDR3: CASSLSPQGSYNEQFF
size: -
D: -
J: TRBJ2-1
V: TRBV5-1

DNA: TGTGCCAGCCGGGACTTCTATACGCAGTATTTT
CDR3: CASRDFYTQYF
size: -
D: -
J: TRBJ2-3
V: TRBV2

DNA: TGCAGCGTTCGACAGAACACTGAAGCTTTCTTT
CDR3: CSVRQNTEAFF
size: -
D: -
J: TRBJ1-1
V: TRBV29-1

DNA: TGTGCCAGTAGGCCTAGCGCGAACACAGATACGCAGTATTTT
CDR3: CASRPSANTDTQYF
size: -
D: -
J: TRBJ2-3
V: TRBV19

DNA: TGCGCCAGCAGCCGGCAAGAGGGTGAAAAACTGTTTTTT
CDR3: CASSRQEGEKLFF
size: few
D: -
J: TRBJ1-4
V: TRBV5-1

DNA: TGTGCCAGCAGTCGCGCAGATACGCAGTATTTT
CDR3: CASSRADTQYF
size: -
D: -
J: TRBJ2-3
V: TRBV6-5

DNA: TGTGCCAGTTCAGGACAGGGTTTGGCCGTAGATCAGCCCCAGCATTTT
CDR3: CASSGQGLAVDQPQHF
size: -
D: TRBD1
J: TRBJ1-5
V: TRBV19

DNA: TGTGCCAGCTCACCGGGACAACTGGATCAGCCCCAGCATTTT
CDR3: CASSPGQLDQPQHF
size: -
D: -
J: TRBJ1-5
V: TRBV18

DNA: TGTGCCACCAGCACAGGGGAGCAGTACTTC
CDR3: CATSTGEQYF
size: -
D: -
J: TRBJ2-7
V: TRBV15

DNA: TGTGCCATCGCCCGGGACAGCCCCTACGAGCAGTACTTC
CDR3: CAIARDSPYEQYF
size: -
D: TRBD1
J: TRBJ2-7
V: TRBV10-3

DNA: TGTGCCAGTAGATATGAGACTGAAGCTTTCTTT
CDR3: CASRYETEAFF
size: -
D: -
J: TRBJ1-1
V: TRBV19

DNA: TGTGCCACCAGGGGACAGAACACTGAAGCTTTCTTT
CDR3: CATRGQNTEAFF
size: -
D: -
J: TRBJ1-1
V: TRBV24-1

DNA: TGTGCCAGCAGCCCGGACAGGGTCCGGTATAATTCACCCCTCCACTTT
CDR3: CASSPDRVRYNSPLHF
size: -
D: TRBD1
J: TRBJ1-6
V: TRBV5-8

DNA: TGTGCCAGCAGTTACTCCGGGGGACGGACCGGGGAGCTGTTTTTT
CDR3: CASSYSGGRTGELFF
size: -
D: -
J: TRBJ2-2
V: TRBV6-5

DNA: TGTGCCACCAGTGCCCTAGCGGGAGGGCCCAGTCCCACCGGGGAGCTGTTTTTT
CDR3: CATSALAGGPSPTGELFF
size: -
D: TRBD2
J: TRBJ2-2
V: TRBV24-1

DNA: TGTGCTAGCAGCCTCGGGACTGACAATGAGCAGTTCTTC
CDR3: CASSLGTDNEQFF
size: -
D: -
J: TRBJ2-1
V: TRBV7-7

DNA: TGCGCCAGCAGTTTGGACTCGGCCTCGGGCATTCAGTACTTC
CDR3: CASSLDSASGIQYF
size: -
D: -
J: TRBJ2-4
V: TRBV10-1

DNA: TGTGCCAGCACCTCGTACCCAGGAGGCAGGGGGTTATATGGCTACACCTTC
CDR3: CASTSYPGGRGLYGYTF
size: -
D: TRBD1
J: TRBJ1-2
V: TRBV28

DNA: TGCAGCGTCCGGACGTCCGGGAGGTACGAGCAGTACTTC
CDR3: CSVRTSGRYEQYF
size: -
D: TRBD2
J: TRBJ2-7
V: TRBV29-1

DNA: TGTGCCAGCAAGCGGGGGGGCGCCAAAAACATTCAGTACTTC
CDR3: CASKRGGAKNIQYF
size: -
D: TRBD2
J: TRBJ2-4
V: TRBV27

DNA: TGTGCCAGCAGCGCCGGACAGAATCAGCCCCAGCATTTT
CDR3: CASSAGQNQPQHF
size: -
D: -
J: TRBJ1-5
V: TRBV9

DNA: TGTGCCAGTTACCCTTTACAGGGGATAACTGAAGCTTTCTTT
CDR3: CASYPLQGITEAFF
size: -
D: TRBD1
J: TRBJ1-1
V: TRBV28

DNA: TGTGCCAGCAGCAGAGCAACAGGGAACACTGAAGCTTTCTTT
CDR3: CASSRATGNTEAFF
size: -
D: -
J: TRBJ1-1
V: TRBV9

DNA: TGTGCCAGCAGACGAGACAGGGGTGGCAACCTAAATGAGCAGTTCTTC
CDR3: CASRRDRGGNLNEQFF
size: -
D: TRBD1
J: TRBJ2-1
V: TRBV5-8

DNA: TGTGCCAGCTCACCGACTAGCGGCACAGATACGCAGTATTTT
CDR3: CASSPTSGTDTQYF
size: -
D: TRBD2
J: TRBJ2-3
V: TRBV18

DNA: TGTGCCAGCAAATTAGGACAGCACTACAATGAGCAGTTCTTC
CDR3: CASKLGQHYNEQFF
size: once
D: -
J: TRBJ2-1
V: TRBV6-6

DNA: TGTGCCAGCAGGGCACCATATAGCAATCAGCCCCAGCATTTT
CDR3: CASRAPYSNQPQHF
size: -
D: -
J: TRBJ1-5
V: TRBV2

DNA: TGTGCCAGCAGCTTACCAACCGGGACAGAGAACACTGAAGCTTTCTTT
CDR3: CASSLPTGTENTEAFF
size: -
D: TRBD1
J: TRBJ1-1
V: TRBV7-9

DNA: TGTGCCAGCAGTTCCCCCAGACAGCTGGAATCACCCCTCCACTTT
CDR3: CASSSPRQLESPLHF
size: -
D: -
J: TRBJ1-6
V: TRBV28

DNA: TGTGCCAGTAGTATGGCCAGAATGGGGAGAGGCAATGAGCAGTTCTTC
CDR3: CASSMARMGRGNEQFF
size: -
D: -
J: TRBJ2-1
V: TRBV19

DNA: TGTGCCAGCAGCCAAGGGGTCAGACTAGCGGGGAAGAATGAGCAGTTCTTC
CDR3: CASSQGVRLAGKNEQFF
size: -
D: TRBD2
J: TRBJ2-1
V: TRBV4-2

DNA: TGCGCCAGCAGCACTAGACTAGCGGGGAGCTACGAGCAGTACTTC
CDR3: CASSTRLAGSYEQYF
size: -
D: TRBD2
J: TRBJ2-7
V: TRBV4-1

DNA: TGTGCCAGCAGCGTAGGGACAGGGCACACTGAAGCTTTCTTT
CDR3: CASSVGTGHTEAFF
size: -
D: TRBD1
J: TRBJ1-1
V: TRBV9

DNA: TGTGCCAGCATGATCGGACAGAACACTGAAGCTTTCTTT
CDR3: CASMIGQNTEAFF
size: -
D: -
J: TRBJ1-1
V: TRBV2

DNA: TGCAGCGCTCGGGGGACCGAAAAACTGTTTTTT
CDR3: CSARGTEKLFF
size: -
D: -
J: TRBJ1-4
V: TRBV29-1

DNA: TGCGCCAGCAGCGGAGGTAGCGTCTACAATGAGCAGTTCTTC
CDR3: CASSGGSVYNEQFF
size: -
D: -
J: TRBJ2-1
V: TRBV5-1

DNA: TGTGCCAGCATTGAAACGAGCTCTGGAAACACCATATATTTT
CDR3: CASIETSSGNTIYF
size: -
D: -
J: TRBJ1-3
V: TRBV28